What follows are 20 T cell receptor beta chains derived from one specimen sequenced in a study of spatial heterogeneity in lung cancer. Findings and limits, study-wide: Tumor mutation count correlated with how many alpha and beta TCRs expanded intratumorally.

TCRdb analysed the 5' RACE reads with MiXCR anew, one entry per CDR3 protein. Counted here are over 6,500 distinct CDR3 sequences, roughly an eighth occurring once; the ten biggest clones make up 22%. Indicated time point: sample taken at primary tumor resection. Which antigens these TCRs recognize remains unknown. The source was lung tumor tissue, collected at surgery. These receptors were collected from a male donor with early-stage non-small cell lung cancer.

This clonotype has ten or more counts. Because the library targeted alpha chains, this beta chain is an off-target read whose size means little. The V call is TRBV20-1, the J call TRBJ2-3, with D maybe TRBD1 (5 bases). The germline gives CDR1 DFQATT, CDR2 SNEGSKA (reference sequence). The CDR3 contains 13 residues. V lost 7 bases and J 2 bases, leaving 13 bases between the germline ends. The CDR3 reads CSGIDSPTDTQYF. The DNA of the CDR3 is TGCAGTGGAATTGACAGTCCCACAGATACGCAGTATTTT.

This clonotype is medium-sized within its sample. This beta chain turned up in a library designed for alpha chains; as an off-target read, its abundance says little. V is TRBV7-9 and J is TRBJ2-7; D not resolved. The CDR3 is 13 residues long. V lost 1 base, J lost 2 bases, and 6 bases lay in between. CDR1 and CDR2 from the germline V gene are SEHNR and FQNEAQ (reference sequence). The CDR3 DNA reads as TGTGCCAGCAGCTTAGTGGGCACCTACGAGCAGTACTTC. Protein: CASSLVGTYEQYF.

This clonotype was counted ten times or more. This beta chain lies outside the target of a library built for alpha chains; its clone size means little. The chain employs TRBV6-5 and TRBJ1-5; D not resolved. V was shortened by 0 bases and J by 2 bases, with 8 bases between the two germline ends. The CDR3 totals 15 residues. Looked up from germline, CDR1 is MNHEY and CDR2 is SVGAGI. This CDR3 is CASSYSFGGNQPQHF. In DNA form, the CDR3 reads TGTGCCAGCAGTTACTCTTTTGGGGGCAATCAGCCCCAGCATTTT.

This clonotype is judged medium-sized (0.01 to 0.1%). This beta chain is an off-target read within a library intended for alpha chains, so its frequency means little. The genes are TRBV27 and TRBJ2-1; tentative D call: TRBD2 (5 bases). The CDR3 is made up of 12 amino acids. Germline CDR1 reads MNHEY; CDR2 reads SMNVEV (reference sequence). The V and J ends lost 8 bases and 4 bases respectively, with 9 bases between them. Here the CDR3 DNA reads TGTGCCAGCCGGACTGAGTACAATGAGCAGTTCTTC. The encoded protein is CASRTEYNEQFF.

Worth noting for this clonotype: This beta chain is a stray sequence in a library constructed for alpha chains; its clone size is not meaningful. The gene calls are TRBV29-1 and TRBJ2-7; 9 bases fit TRBD2. Germline CDR1 SQVTM, CDR2 ANQGSEA. The V segment lost 1 base and the J segment 2 bases; nucleotides outside the gene matches: 9. The CDR3 extends over 16 amino acids. As DNA, the CDR3 is TGCAGCGTTGAAGGCGTCTCTAGCGGGACGACCTACGAGCAGTACTTC. Amino acids: CSVEGVSSGTTYEQYF.

This clonotype showed up just a few times. The library was prepared for alpha chains; this beta chain is a stray read, so its frequency means little. The chain links TRBV20-1 to TRBJ2-2; D unresolved. The CDR3 is 14 amino acids. Germline CDR1 DFQATT, CDR2 SNEGSKA (reference sequence). V dropped 5 bases and J dropped 2 bases, with 12 bases sitting between them. CDR3 in amino acids: CSAFPMGNTGELFF. As DNA, the CDR3 is TGCAGTGCTTTTCCCATGGGAAACACCGGGGAGCTGTTTTTT.

This clonotype was seen just once. As an off-target read in a library built for alpha chains, this beta chain has a frequency of little significance. This chain connects TRBV6-1 to TRBJ2-1; TRBD2 might be the D (5 bases). This CDR3 has 12 residues. The germline gives CDR1 MNHNS, CDR2 SASEGT. Trimming cost V 7 bases and J 7 bases, with 11 bases left between them. The CDR3 bases are TGTGCCAGCAAGATTGGAGGTAATGAGCAGTTCTTC. Translation: CASKIGGNEQFF.

This clonotype was recorded many times. With the library built for alpha chains, this beta chain is off target and its frequency is not meaningful. The J gene is TRBJ1-2, the V gene TRBV9; D unclear. CDR1 and CDR2 from the germline V gene are SGDLS and YYNGEE. Trimming left V 0 bases short and J 4 bases short, with 10 bases between. The CDR3 spans 14 residues. Here the CDR3 reads CASSVAAGAYGYTF. Here the CDR3 DNA reads TGTGCCAGCAGCGTAGCGGCGGGAGCCTATGGCTACACCTTC.

This clonotype has a handful of counts. Because this beta chain is a stray read in a library intended to capture alpha chains, its abundance should not be given much weight. J is TRBJ2-5 and V is TRBV7-6; 7 bases agree with TRBD2. With 2 bases clipped from V and 4 bases from J, the junction kept 10 bases outside the gene matches. The CDR3 spans 16 residues. The germline V gene has CDR1 SGHVS and CDR2 FNYEAQ. CDR3 in amino acids: CASSLSGLASGETQYF. The CDR3 region has the DNA TGTGCCAGCAGCTTATCGGGTTTGGCTAGCGGAGAGACCCAGTACTTC.

Concerning this clonotype itself: Little can be read into the size of this beta chain, an off-target read in a library designed for alpha chains. The rearrangement links TRBV10-3 to TRBJ1-1; 8 nucleotides match TRBD1. Losses at the gene ends were 5 bases for V and 7 bases for J; bases not matched to a gene: 6. The CDR3 is 13 amino acids. Germline V gene lookup returns CDR1 ENHRY and CDR2 SYGVKD. This CDR3 is CAISHGQGVEAFF. DNA for the CDR3: TGTGCCATCAGTCACGGACAGGGCGTTGAAGCTTTCTTT.

This clonotype is medium-sized within its sample. Little can be read into the size of this beta chain, an off-target read in a library designed for alpha chains. The gene calls are TRBV27 and TRBJ1-5; D is unclear. Germline loops: CDR1 MNHEY, CDR2 SMNVEV (reference sequence). Trimming pared 6 bases from V and 6 bases from J, leaving 12 bases between. This CDR3 is built from 13 residues. The CDR3 nucleotides read TGTGCCAGCAGCACTCAGCGGGGTCAGCCCCAGCATTTT. Residues: CASSTQRGQPQHF.

A remark on this clonotype: As an off-target read in a library built for alpha chains, this beta chain has a frequency of little significance. The chain couples TRBV7-7 to TRBJ2-7, with 12 bases aligning to TRBD2. The CDR3 covers 15 residues. J gave up 5 bases and V 5 bases, and 7 bases lay outside the gene matches. CDR1 and CDR2 from the germline V gene are SSHAT and FNYEAQ (reference sequence). The CDR3 here is CASSKTSGRYNEQYF. In DNA form, the CDR3 reads TGTGCCAGCAGCAAGACTAGCGGGAGATACAACGAGCAGTACTTC.

As regards this clonotype: As an off-target read in a library built for alpha chains, this beta chain has a frequency of little significance. V usage is TRBV6-5 and J usage is TRBJ2-2, with 13 bases that match TRBD2. V lost 4 bases, J lost 5 bases, and 10 bases stayed unmatched. Germline assignment: CDR1 MNHEY and CDR2 SVGAGI. The CDR3 runs to 18 residues. The DNA of the CDR3 is TGTGCCAGCAGTTCACTAGCGGGAGGGCCATTGAGAACCGGGGAGCTGTTTTTT. Residues: CASSSLAGGPLRTGELFF.

This clonotype was counted many times. For a library built for alpha chains, this beta chain is a stray read; little rests on its size. This chain joins TRBV20-1 and TRBJ2-7; 7 nucleotides agree with TRBD1. The CDR3 covers 14 residues. CDR1 is DFQATT, CDR2 SNEGSKA, per germline (reference sequence). V lost 0 bases and J lost 2; bases outside the gene matches: 4. DNA for the CDR3: TGCAGTGCTAGAGAACCGGGACAGCCCTACGAGCAGTACTTC. This sequence encodes CSAREPGQPYEQYF.

This clonotype appeared many times. As an off-target read in a library built for alpha chains, this beta chain has a frequency of little significance. The chain is built from TRBV7-9 and TRBJ2-1, with 7 bases fitting TRBD2. CDR3 length: 15 amino acids. V lost 1 base, J lost 4 bases, and 4 bases stayed unmatched. Germline V CDR1 and CDR2: SEHNR, FQNEAQ (reference sequence). CDR3 DNA: TGTGCCAGCAGCTTAGGTTCGGGGGGTTACAATGAGCAGTTCTTC. This codes for CASSLGSGGYNEQFF.

This clonotype was seen at least ten times. Being off target in a library aimed at alpha chains, this beta chain has a size of little meaning. The chain uses TRBV3-1 and TRBJ2-7; no clear D gene. CDR1 and CDR2 from the germline V gene are LGHDT and YNNKEL (reference sequence). There are 12 residues in the CDR3. V lost 4 bases to trimming and J lost 7 bases, with 11 bases between them. CDR3: CASSLMLGEQYF. In DNA, the CDR3 is TGTGCCAGCAGCCTCATGTTGGGGGAGCAGTACTTC.

This clonotype came up many times. Found in a library prepared for alpha chains, this beta chain is an off-target read, and its abundance has little meaning. V and J are TRBV7-2 and TRBJ2-5, with D unresolved. CDR1 is SGHTA, CDR2 FQGNSA, per germline. The germline V and J ends were trimmed by 3 bases and 5 bases, with 10 bases remaining between them. The CDR3 has 13 amino acids. CDR3 DNA: TGTGCCAGCAGCTTCAATCGCCGGGAGACCCAGTACTTC. Translating it yields CASSFNRRETQYF.

This clonotype was picked up many times. Because this beta chain is a stray read in a library intended to capture alpha chains, its abundance should not be given much weight. The chain couples TRBV27 to TRBJ1-6; 9 bases fit TRBD1. This CDR3 region has 16 residues. The trim removed 3 bases at V and 5 bases at J, leaving 5 bases unmatched. Germline lookup yields CDR1 MNHEY and CDR2 SMNVEV (reference sequence). The CDR3 coding sequence is TGTGCCAGCAGTTTTTGGACAGGGGCGGATAATTCACCCCTCCACTTT. It is translated as CASSFWTGADNSPLHF.

The sample holds many counts of this clonotype. This beta chain is an unintended read in a library built for alpha chains; its size means little. The chain couples TRBV9 to TRBJ2-5; TRBD2 matches 7 bases. CDR1 SGDLS and CDR2 YYNGEE come from the germline V gene. Trimming removed 4 bases from V and 0 bases from J; junction bases left unmatched: 9. CDR3 length: 16 amino acids. As DNA, the CDR3 is TGTGCCAGCAGCTCATCTGGGGGGGAGTACCAAGAGACCCAGTACTTC. Translated, it gives CASSSSGGEYQETQYF. The complete variable domain, with remaining parts taken from reference TRBV9 and TRBJ2-5, reads DSGVTQTPKHLITATGQRVTLRCSPRSGDLSVYWYQQSLDQGLQFLIQYYNGEERAKGNILERFSAQQFPDLHSELNLSSLELGDSALYFCASSSSGGEYQETQYFGPGTRLLVL.

The sample holds many counts of this clonotype. This beta chain is off target for a library built for alpha chains, so its abundance means little. The V and J genes are TRBV11-3 and TRBJ2-1, with TRBD1 matching over 7 bases. Germline CDR1 and CDR2: SGHNT and YENEEA. V lost 4 bases, J lost 0 bases, and 6 bases stayed unmatched. CDR3 length: 16 residues. The CDR3 spells CASSSQGDSSYNEQFF. The DNA for the CDR3 is TGTGCCAGCAGCTCCCAAGGGGACAGCTCCTACAATGAGCAGTTCTTC.